Listed here are 32 T cell receptor beta chains from one sample, sequenced in a study of blood T cell repertoires in COVID-19. Assay: immunoSEQ multiplex PCR; the TCRdb copy retains only in-frame clones and omits some. This sample has about 230,000 clones, with approximately 84% found just once. The source material was peripheral blood. These TCRs come from a woman of 80 years or more with acute or convalescent COVID-19.

This chain links TRBV7-8 with TRBJ2-1, with D possibly TRBD2 on 5 matching bases. This CDR3 is 16 amino acids long. V lost 5 bases to trimming and J lost 0 bases, with 14 bases between them. Germline lookup yields CDR1 SGHVS and CDR2 FQNEAQ. Written as DNA, the CDR3 is TGTGCCAGCAGCCCCTATGAGGGTATCTCCTACAATGAGCAGTTCTTC. Its protein is CASSPYEGISYNEQFF.

The chain is built from TRBV29-1 and TRBJ1-2; D is possibly TRBD1 (6 bases). CDR1 and CDR2 from the germline V gene are SQVTM and ANQGSEA. The V and J ends lost 1 base and 2 bases respectively, with 11 bases between them. This CDR3 has 14 amino acids. CDR3 DNA: TGCAGCGTTGAAGGGGGGACACAGAACTATGGCTACACCTTC. Translation gives CSVEGGTQNYGYTF.

This chain uses TRBV3-1 (or the pseudogene TRBV3-2) with TRBJ2-3, with a possible D match to TRBD2 (5 bases). The V gene's germline CDR1 is LGHDT and CDR2 YNNKEL (reference sequence). The CDR3 is 13 residues long. Trimming took off 6 bases at V and 2 bases at J, with 9 bases between the two ends. CDR3 in DNA: TGTGCCAGCAGTACTAGTTTCACAGATACGCAGTATTTT. Protein sequence: CASSTSFTDTQYF.

The chain combines TRBV19 with TRBJ1-2; D is unresolved. The V gene's germline CDR1 is LNHDA and CDR2 SQIVND (reference sequence). The CDR3 extends over 14 amino acids. With 3 bases removed from V and 0 bases from J, the gap between germline ends came to 8 bases. CDR3 coding DNA: TGTGCCAGTAGTATGCACAGAGCTAACTATGGCTACACCTTC. It yields the protein CASSMHRANYGYTF.

The V call is TRBV30, the J call TRBJ1-5; TRBD1 agrees at 10 bases. The length of the CDR3 is 14 residues. Per germline, CDR1 GTSNPN and CDR2 SVGIG (reference sequence). V trimming: 6 bases; J trimming: 4 bases; junction bases outside the gene matches: 6. In DNA form, the CDR3 reads TGTGCCTGCGGGACAGGGGCCCCGAATCAGCCCCAGCATTTT. It encodes CACGTGAPNQPQHF.

The gene calls are TRBV11-2 and TRBJ1-1; no clear D. Trimming pared 1 base from V and 4 bases from J, leaving 10 bases between. CDR3 length equals 14 residues. Per the germline V gene, CDR1 is SGHAT and CDR2 is FQNNGV. The CDR3 region has the DNA TGTGCCAGCAGCTTAGGGGAGTTGAGCACTGAAGCTTTCTTT. It yields the protein CASSLGELSTEAFF.

CDR3 protein: CASDNSQPPGPGEQYF. The CDR3 nucleotides are TGTGCTAGTGACAACTCACAACCGCCCGGCCCGGGCGAGCAGTACTTC. The chain combines TRBV12-5 with TRBJ2-7; D gene uncertain. V dropped 7 bases and J dropped 6 bases, with 25 bases sitting between them. Germline-derived CDR1 and CDR2 are LGHNT and FRNRAP. The CDR3 consists of 16 residues.

This sequence joins TRBV5-6 and TRBJ2-7; D is possibly TRBD2 (6 bases). The V end was cut by 0 bases, the J end by 3 bases, with 16 bases between. The CDR3 has 16 residues. CDR1 and CDR2 from the germline V gene are SGHDT and YYEEEE. As DNA, the CDR3 is TGTGCCAGCAGCTTGGCGGCACGGAGGGATGGCTACGAGCAGTACTTC. Translation: CASSLAARRDGYEQYF.

The chain combines TRBV18 with TRBJ1-1; TRBD1 might be the D (6 bases). V shed 6 bases and J shed 3 bases, with 11 bases lying between them. Germline assignment: CDR1 KGHSH and CDR2 LQKENI. This CDR3 spans 13 amino acids. CDR3 DNA: TGTGCCAGCTCTCGGGAGGGGGACACTGAAGCTTTCTTT. Translation: CASSREGDTEAFF.

The chain uses TRBV7-8 and TRBJ2-1, with 10 bases that match TRBD2. Germline loops: CDR1 SGHVS, CDR2 FQNEAQ. V lost 2 bases, J lost 2 bases, and 9 bases stayed unmatched. There are 18 residues in the CDR3. The CDR3 DNA sequence: TGTGCCAGCAGCTTACGGGCTTCTAGCGGGAGTCCCTACAATGAGCAGTTCTTC. Translating it yields CASSLRASSGSPYNEQFF.

The V gene is TRBV3-1 (or the pseudogene TRBV3-2), the J gene TRBJ2-7, with 7 bases fitting TRBD2. The CDR3 is made up of 15 amino acids. Looked up from germline, CDR1 is LGHDT and CDR2 is YNNKEL (reference sequence). The trim removed 2 bases at V and 4 bases at J, leaving 8 bases unmatched. The CDR3 DNA sequence: TGTGCCAGCAGCCAAAGTTTGCGGGGGTCTTACGAGCAGTACTTC. Amino acid sequence: CASSQSLRGSYEQYF.

The V call is TRBV5-5, the J call TRBJ2-7; 9 positions agree with TRBD1. Per germline, CDR1 SGHKS and CDR2 YYEKEE (reference sequence). The CDR3 totals 15 residues. With 5 bases clipped from V and 6 bases from J, the junction kept 12 bases outside the gene matches. DNA of the CDR3: TGTGCCAGCAGTGACCCGGGACAGGGCGCCTTCGAGCAGTACTTC. It encodes CASSDPGQGAFEQYF. Looking up the rest from reference TRBV5-5 and TRBJ2-7 gives the full variable domain: DAGVTQSPTHLIKTRGQQVTLRCSPISGHKSVSWYQQVLGQGPQFIFQYYEKEERGRGNFPDRFSARQFPNYSSELNVNALLLGDSALYLCASSDPGQGAFEQYFGPGTRLTVT.

The rearrangement links TRBV10-3 to TRBJ1-6, with D maybe TRBD1 (5 bases). The germline V and J ends were trimmed by 2 bases and 5 bases, with 10 bases remaining between them. This CDR3 spans 15 amino acids. Germline CDR1 ENHRY, CDR2 SYGVKD. The CDR3 protein is CAISERGGHNSPLHF. CDR3 nucleotides: TGTGCCATCAGTGAGCGGGGGGGACATAATTCACCCCTCCACTTT.

The chain carries TRBV28 and TRBJ1-5, with 8 positions matching TRBD1. Germline CDR1 is MDHEN and CDR2 is SYDVKM. The CDR3 runs to 18 residues. V lost 4 bases, J lost 0 bases, and 11 bases stayed unmatched. In DNA form, the CDR3 reads TGTGCCAGCAGTTCCCCGCGGGACAGGACCCATAGCAATCAGCCCCAGCATTTT. Translated: CASSSPRDRTHSNQPQHF.

This chain joins TRBV5-1 and TRBJ2-7; perhaps TRBD1 as D (6 bases). This CDR3 spans 14 amino acids. The V end lost 4 bases, the J end lost 2 bases, and 13 bases lay between the germline ends. The V gene's germline CDR1 is SGHRS and CDR2 YFSETQ. CDR3 coding DNA: TGCGCCAGCAGCAAAGGGGGAACTACCTACGAGCAGTACTTC. Translating gives CASSKGGTTYEQYF.

This clone has only a few counts. V gene TRBV30 combines with J gene TRBJ2-7, with 8 bases matching TRBD1. The ends lost 0 bases at V and 5 bases at J; junction bases unmatched: 6. The CDR3 is 14 residues long. CDR1 is GTSNPN and CDR2 is SVGIG in the germline V gene (reference sequence). CDR3 residues: CAWSVRGRLDEQYF. CDR3 bases: TGTGCCTGGAGTGTCAGGGGGCGCTTGGACGAGCAGTACTTC. Full variable domain (outside the CDR3, taken from reference TRBV30 and TRBJ2-7): SQTIHQWPATLVQPVGSPLSLECTVEGTSNPNLYWYRQAAGRGLQLLFYSVGIGQISSEVPQNLSASRPQDRQFILSSKKLLLSDSGFYLCAWSVRGRLDEQYFGPGTRLTVT.

The genes are TRBV7-2 and TRBJ2-2; D possibly corresponds to TRBD1 (5 bases). Trimming shortened V by 4 bases and J by 1 base, and 7 bases separated the two germline ends. The CDR3 totals 14 residues. Looked up from germline, CDR1 is SGHTA and CDR2 is FQGNSA. CDR3 loop: CASSSGQNTGELFF. CDR3 bases: TGTGCCAGCAGCTCCGGACAGAACACCGGGGAGCTGTTTTTT.

The chain employs TRBV7-9 and TRBJ1-5; D is unclear. CDR3 length: 15 residues. Germline assignment: CDR1 SEHNR and CDR2 FQNEAQ (reference sequence). V was shortened by 1 base and J by 2 bases, with 9 bases between the two germline ends. CDR3 bases: TGTGCCAGCAGCTTAGGTGGTCTAGGCAATCAGCCCCAGCATTTT. Its protein product is CASSLGGLGNQPQHF.

The CDR3 here is CASSGIAGGLHEQFF. The CDR3 nucleotides are TGTGCCAGCAGCGGAATAGCGGGGGGGCTGCATGAGCAGTTCTTC. J is TRBJ2-1 and V is TRBV27; TRBD2 matches at 11 bases. Germline V gives CDR1 MNHEY, CDR2 SMNVEV (reference sequence). The CDR3 runs to 15 residues. The V gene end was trimmed by 6 bases and the J gene end by 8 bases; junction bases not matched to a gene: 9.

The genes are TRBV14 and TRBJ1-1; D uncertain. V was clipped by 0 bases and J by 3 bases, with 14 bases between them. The CDR3 is made up of 16 amino acids. The germline V gene encodes CDR1 SGHDN and CDR2 FVKESK. The CDR3 region is CASSQDQKQLYTEAFF. The CDR3 DNA reads as TGTGCCAGCAGCCAAGACCAGAAACAGCTCTACACTGAAGCTTTCTTT.

This clone was found a few times. The chain uses TRBV3-1 (or the pseudogene TRBV3-2) and TRBJ1-5, with D perhaps TRBD1 (5 bases). Germline lookup yields CDR1 LGHDT and CDR2 YNNKEL (reference sequence). This CDR3 region has 13 residues. V dropped 2 bases and J dropped 9 bases, with 11 bases sitting between them. CDR3 amino acids: CASSQSGGRPQHF. CDR3 in DNA: TGTGCCAGCAGCCAATCGGGGGGGAGGCCCCAGCATTTT.

This chain uses TRBV14 with TRBJ2-1; TRBD1 aligns across 8 bases. Germline V lookup: CDR1 SGHDN, CDR2 FVKESK. This CDR3 contains 17 residues. Germline trimming cut 1 base from V and 0 bases from J; bases unmatched to any gene: 5. As DNA, the CDR3 is TGTGCCAGCAGCCAAGCCACAGGGGGAAACTCCTACAATGAGCAGTTCTTC. This translates into CASSQATGGNSYNEQFF. Full variable domain (remainder filled in from reference TRBV14 and TRBJ2-1): EAGVTQFPSHSVIEKGQTVTLRCDPISGHDNLYWYRRVMGKEIKFLLHFVKESKQDESGMPNNRFLAERTGGTYSTLKVQPAELEDSGVYFCASSQATGGNSYNEQFFGPGTRLTVL.

J is TRBJ2-6 and V is TRBV5-1; perhaps TRBD1 as D (6 bases). V gave up 6 bases and J gave up 0 bases, with 10 bases separating them. CDR1 is SGHRS and CDR2 is YFSETQ in the germline V gene. This CDR3 spans 15 amino acids. CDR3 amino acids: CASTDRISGANVLTF. The CDR3 DNA is TGCGCCAGCACAGACAGGATCTCTGGGGCCAACGTCCTGACTTTC.

This chain links TRBV2 with TRBJ2-1, with 8 bases identical to TRBD1. The CDR3 is 13 amino acids. V lost 8 bases and J lost 5; bases outside the gene matches: 5. CDR1 is SNHLY and CDR2 is FYNNEI in the germline V gene. CDR3 sequence: CASEDRVDNEQFF. DNA of the CDR3: TGTGCCAGCGAGGACAGGGTTGACAATGAGCAGTTCTTC.

This chain uses TRBV5-1 with TRBJ1-2, with TRBD1 identical over 7 bases. The germline V gene encodes CDR1 SGHRS and CDR2 YFSETQ. The CDR3 covers 16 residues. V lost 2 bases, J lost 0 bases, and 7 bases stayed unmatched. CDR3 amino acids: CASSLRQGEANYGYTF. The CDR3 DNA reads TGCGCCAGCAGCTTAAGACAGGGCGAGGCTAACTATGGCTACACCTTC.

The chain has TRBV25-1 and TRBJ1-4; 7 positions match TRBD1. Looked up from germline, CDR1 is MGHDK and CDR2 is SYGVNS. The CDR3 covers 12 residues. V shed 4 bases and J 8 bases; nucleotides not matched to a gene: 1. This chain's CDR3 is CASSGDSEKLFF. In DNA, the CDR3 is TGTGCCAGCAGTGGGGACAGCGAAAAACTGTTTTTT.

The rearrangement uses TRBV6-2 or TRBV6-3 and TRBJ2-3, with 8 bases that match TRBD2. This CDR3 is 16 amino acids long. Losses at the gene ends were 4 bases for V and 1 base for J; bases not matched to a gene: 7. CDR1 is MNHEY and CDR2 is SVGEGT in the germline V gene. For the CDR3, the DNA is TGTGCCAGCAGTTTGAGTAGCGGGGCCCGCACAGATACGCAGTATTTT. It codes for CASSLSSGARTDTQYF.

The gene calls are TRBV7-3 and TRBJ1-1, with D maybe TRBD1 (5 bases). Trimming removed 2 bases at V and 3 bases at J, with 19 bases between. Germline CDR1 SGHTA, CDR2 FQGTGA. This CDR3 has 17 residues. The CDR3, as DNA: TGTGCCAGCAGCTTATTTCCCGGGGCCGGGAGTGACACTGAAGCTTTCTTT. Amino acids: CASSLFPGAGSDTEAFF.

Only a few counts were recorded for this clone. CDR3 sequence: CASSRAGGRYEQYF. The CDR3 bases are TGTGCCAGCAGCCGAGCGGGGGGACGATACGAGCAGTACTTC. The genes are TRBV2 and TRBJ2-7; 9 nucleotides align to TRBD2. Germline assignment: CDR1 SNHLY and CDR2 FYNNEI. The V gene end was trimmed by 6 bases and the J gene end by 4 bases; junction bases not matched to a gene: 7. This CDR3 region has 14 residues.

The J gene is TRBJ1-6, the V gene TRBV28; no reliable D call. The germline CDR1 and CDR2 sequences are MDHEN and SYDVKM. Trimming took 4 bases from V and 3 from J, leaving 19 bases between them. The CDR3 has 18 residues. The CDR3 bases are TGTGCCAGCAGTTCCTCCCAGGCGGGCCTGGACTATAATTCACCCCTCCACTTT. It encodes CASSSSQAGLDYNSPLHF.

This clone turned up a few times. This chain links TRBV3-1 (or the pseudogene TRBV3-2) with TRBJ1-5; TRBD1 might be the D (5 bases). Trimming stripped 0 bases from V and 9 bases from J, with 12 bases between. Looked up from germline, CDR1 is LGHDT and CDR2 is YNNKEL (reference sequence). The CDR3 sequence is 14 residues long. In DNA, the CDR3 is TGTGCCAGCAGCCAAGATTCCGGGGGACGGCCCCAGCATTTT. Translated: CASSQDSGGRPQHF.

The chain carries TRBV7-9 and TRBJ2-2; D might be TRBD1 (6 bases). V was cut by 4 bases and J by 4 bases, with 13 bases left in between. CDR1 SEHNR and CDR2 FQNEAQ come from the germline V gene (reference sequence). The CDR3 totals 15 residues. The CDR3 nucleotides read TGTGCCAGCAGCTCCCGGGACAAAATCACCGGGGAGCTGTTTTTT. Protein product: CASSSRDKITGELFF.